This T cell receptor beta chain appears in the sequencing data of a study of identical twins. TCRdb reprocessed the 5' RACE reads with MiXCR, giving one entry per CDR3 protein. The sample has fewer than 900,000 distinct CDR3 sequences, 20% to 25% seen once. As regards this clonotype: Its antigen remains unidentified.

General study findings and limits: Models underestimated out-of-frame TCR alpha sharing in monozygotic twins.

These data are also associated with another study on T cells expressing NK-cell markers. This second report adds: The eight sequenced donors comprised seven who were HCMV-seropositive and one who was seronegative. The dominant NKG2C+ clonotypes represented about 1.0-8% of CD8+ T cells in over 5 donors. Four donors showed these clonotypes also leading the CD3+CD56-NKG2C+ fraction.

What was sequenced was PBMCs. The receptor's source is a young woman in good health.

For the CDR3, the DNA is TGTGCCAGCAGTTTAGCCCTCATCTTCCCCACAGATACGCAGTATTTT. Protein sequence: CASSLALIFPTDTQYF. V gene TRBV12-3 or TRBV12-4 combines with J gene TRBJ2-3; D not certain. Trimming stripped 0 bases from V and 2 bases from J, with 12 bases between. The CDR3 runs to 16 residues.